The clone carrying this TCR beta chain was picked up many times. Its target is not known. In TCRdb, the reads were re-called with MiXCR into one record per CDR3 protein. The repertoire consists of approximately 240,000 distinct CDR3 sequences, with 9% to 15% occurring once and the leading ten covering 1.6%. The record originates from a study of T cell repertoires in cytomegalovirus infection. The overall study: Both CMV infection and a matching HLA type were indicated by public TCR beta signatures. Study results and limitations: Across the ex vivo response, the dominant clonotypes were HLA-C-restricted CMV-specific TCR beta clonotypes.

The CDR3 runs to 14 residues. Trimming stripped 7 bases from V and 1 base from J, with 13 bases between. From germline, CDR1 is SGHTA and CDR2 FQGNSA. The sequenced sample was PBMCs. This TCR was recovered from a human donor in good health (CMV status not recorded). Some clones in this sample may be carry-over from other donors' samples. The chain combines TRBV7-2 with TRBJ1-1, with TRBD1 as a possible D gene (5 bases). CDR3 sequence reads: CASTRGIANTEAFF. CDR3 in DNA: TGTGCCAGCACCCGGGGGATAGCGAACACTGAAGCTTTCTTT.